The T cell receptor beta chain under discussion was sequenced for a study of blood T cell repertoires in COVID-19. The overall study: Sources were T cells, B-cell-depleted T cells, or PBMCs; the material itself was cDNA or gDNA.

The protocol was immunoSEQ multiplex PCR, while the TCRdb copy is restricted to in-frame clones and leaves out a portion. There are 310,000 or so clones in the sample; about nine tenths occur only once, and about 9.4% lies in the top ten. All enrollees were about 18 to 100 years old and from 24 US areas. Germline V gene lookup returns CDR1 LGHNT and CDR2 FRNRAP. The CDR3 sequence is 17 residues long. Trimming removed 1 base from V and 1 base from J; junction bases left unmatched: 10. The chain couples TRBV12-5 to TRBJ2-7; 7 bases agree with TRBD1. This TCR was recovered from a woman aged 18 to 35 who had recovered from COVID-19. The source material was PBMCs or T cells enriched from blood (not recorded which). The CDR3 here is CASGLAERDSPSYEQYF. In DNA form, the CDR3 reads TGTGCTAGTGGTTTGGCCGAAAGGGACAGCCCGTCCTACGAGCAGTACTTC.